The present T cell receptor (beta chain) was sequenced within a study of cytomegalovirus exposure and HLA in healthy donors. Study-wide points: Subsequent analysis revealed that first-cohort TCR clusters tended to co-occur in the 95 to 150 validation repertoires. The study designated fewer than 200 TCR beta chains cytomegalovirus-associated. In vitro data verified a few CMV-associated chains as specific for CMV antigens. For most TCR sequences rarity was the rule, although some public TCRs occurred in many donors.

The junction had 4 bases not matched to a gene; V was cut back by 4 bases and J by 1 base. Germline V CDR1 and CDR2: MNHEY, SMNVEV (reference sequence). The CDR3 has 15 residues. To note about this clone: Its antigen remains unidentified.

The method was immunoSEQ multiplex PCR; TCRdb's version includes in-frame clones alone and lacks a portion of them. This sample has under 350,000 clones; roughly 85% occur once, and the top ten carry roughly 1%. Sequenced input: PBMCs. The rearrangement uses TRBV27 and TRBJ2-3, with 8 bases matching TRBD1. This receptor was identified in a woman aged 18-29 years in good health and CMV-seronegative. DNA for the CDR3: TGTGCCAGCAGTTGGGACAGGACAGGCACAGATACGCAGTATTTT. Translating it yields CASSWDRTGTDTQYF.